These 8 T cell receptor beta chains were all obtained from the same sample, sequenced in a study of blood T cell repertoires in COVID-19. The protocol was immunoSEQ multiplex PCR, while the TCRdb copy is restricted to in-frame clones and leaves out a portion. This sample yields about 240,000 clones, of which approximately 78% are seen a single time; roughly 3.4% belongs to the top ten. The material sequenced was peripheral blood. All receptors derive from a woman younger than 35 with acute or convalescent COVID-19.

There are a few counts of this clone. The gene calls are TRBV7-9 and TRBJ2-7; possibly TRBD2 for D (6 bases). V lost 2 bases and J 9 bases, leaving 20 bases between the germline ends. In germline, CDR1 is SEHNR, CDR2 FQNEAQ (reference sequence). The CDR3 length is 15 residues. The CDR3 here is CASSLPGEAWPWQYF. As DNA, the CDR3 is TGTGCCAGCAGCTTACCGGGGGAGGCGTGGCCTTGGCAGTACTTC. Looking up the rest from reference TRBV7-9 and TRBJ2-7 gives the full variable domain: DTGVSQNPRHKITKRGQNVTFRCDPISEHNRLYWYRQTLGQGPEFLTYFQNEAQLEKSRLLSDRFSAERPKGSFSTLEIQRTEQGDSAMYLCASSLPGEAWPWQYFGPGTRLTVT.

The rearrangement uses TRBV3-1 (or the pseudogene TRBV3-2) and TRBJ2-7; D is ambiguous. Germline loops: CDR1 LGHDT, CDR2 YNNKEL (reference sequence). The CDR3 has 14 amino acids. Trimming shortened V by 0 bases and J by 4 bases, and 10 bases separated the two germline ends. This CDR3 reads CASSQEASSYEQYF. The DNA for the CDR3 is TGTGCCAGCAGCCAAGAAGCTAGTTCGTACGAGCAGTACTTC.

The CDR3 DNA reads TGTGCCAGCAGCCTCAATCAAGGGGTCTCGGGCAATGAGCAGTTCTTC. It translates to CASSLNQGVSGNEQFF. V is TRBV28 and J is TRBJ2-1; possibly TRBD1 for D (5 bases). V gave up 6 bases and J gave up 6 bases, with 21 bases separating them. Germline lookup yields CDR1 MDHEN and CDR2 SYDVKM. CDR3 size: 16 residues.

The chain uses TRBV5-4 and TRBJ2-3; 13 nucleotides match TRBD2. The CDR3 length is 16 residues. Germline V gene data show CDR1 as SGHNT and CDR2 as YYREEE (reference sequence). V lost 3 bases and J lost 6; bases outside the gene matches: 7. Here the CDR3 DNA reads TGTGCCAGCAGCTATCGGACTAGCGGGAGTGGGGATACGCAGTATTTT. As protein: CASSYRTSGSGDTQYF.

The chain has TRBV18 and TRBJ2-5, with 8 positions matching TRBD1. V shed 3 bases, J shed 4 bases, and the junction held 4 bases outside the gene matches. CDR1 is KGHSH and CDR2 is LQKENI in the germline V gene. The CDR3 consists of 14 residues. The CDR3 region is CASSPDRGRETQYF. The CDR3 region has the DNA TGTGCCAGCTCACCCGACAGGGGCAGAGAGACCCAGTACTTC.

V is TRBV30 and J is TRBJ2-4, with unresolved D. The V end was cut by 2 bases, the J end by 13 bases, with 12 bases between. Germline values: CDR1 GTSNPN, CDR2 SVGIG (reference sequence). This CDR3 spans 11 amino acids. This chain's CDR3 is CAWSSAVGQYF. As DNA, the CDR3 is TGTGCCTGGAGTTCGGCGGTCGGACAGTACTTC.

The CDR3 DNA sequence: TGTGCCAGCAGCCTAACGCCTTGGGGGGAGGAAGAGCAGTTCTTC. Protein: CASSLTPWGEEEQFF. The chain combines TRBV28 with TRBJ2-1; tentative D call: TRBD2 (6 bases). Germline values: CDR1 MDHEN, CDR2 SYDVKM. The V and J ends lost 6 bases and 10 bases respectively, with 22 bases between them. The CDR3 loop spans 15 amino acids.

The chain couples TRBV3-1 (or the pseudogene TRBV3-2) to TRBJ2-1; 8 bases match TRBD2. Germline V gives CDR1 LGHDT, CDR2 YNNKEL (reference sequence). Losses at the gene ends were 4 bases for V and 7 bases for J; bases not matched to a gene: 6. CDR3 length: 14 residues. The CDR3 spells CASSLQRGINEQFF. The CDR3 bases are TGTGCCAGCAGCCTCCAGCGGGGGATAAATGAGCAGTTCTTC.